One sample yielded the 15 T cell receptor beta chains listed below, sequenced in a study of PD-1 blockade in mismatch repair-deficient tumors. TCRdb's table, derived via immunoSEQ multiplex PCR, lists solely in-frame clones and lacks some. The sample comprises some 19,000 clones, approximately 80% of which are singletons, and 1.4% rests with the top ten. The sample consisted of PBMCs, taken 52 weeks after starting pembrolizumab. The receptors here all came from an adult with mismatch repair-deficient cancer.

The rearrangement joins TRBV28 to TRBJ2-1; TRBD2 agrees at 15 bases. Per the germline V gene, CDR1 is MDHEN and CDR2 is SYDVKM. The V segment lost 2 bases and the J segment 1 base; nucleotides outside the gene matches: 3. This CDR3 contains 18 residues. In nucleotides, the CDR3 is TGTGCCAGCAGTTTACCCGGACTAGCGGGAGGGTCCTACAATGAGCAGTTCTTC. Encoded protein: CASSLPGLAGGSYNEQFF. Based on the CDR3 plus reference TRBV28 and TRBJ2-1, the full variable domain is DVKVTQSSRYLVKRTGEKVFLECVQDMDHENMFWYRQDPGLGLRLIYFSYDVKMKEKGDIPEGYSVSREKKERFSLILESASTNQTSMYLCASSLPGLAGGSYNEQFFGPGTRLTVL.

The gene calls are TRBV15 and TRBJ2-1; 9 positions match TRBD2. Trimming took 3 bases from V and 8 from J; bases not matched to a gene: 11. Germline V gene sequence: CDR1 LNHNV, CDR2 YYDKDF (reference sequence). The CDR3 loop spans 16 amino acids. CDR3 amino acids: CATSSVTSSGRYEQFF. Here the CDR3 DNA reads TGTGCCACCAGCAGCGTCACGAGTAGCGGGAGATATGAGCAGTTCTTC. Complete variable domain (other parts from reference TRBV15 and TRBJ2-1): DAMVIQNPRYQVTQFGKPVTLSCSQTLNHNVMYWYQQKSSQAPKLLFHYYDKDFNNEADTPDNFQSRRPNTSFCFLDIRSPGLGDTAMYLCATSSVTSSGRYEQFFGPGTRLTVL.

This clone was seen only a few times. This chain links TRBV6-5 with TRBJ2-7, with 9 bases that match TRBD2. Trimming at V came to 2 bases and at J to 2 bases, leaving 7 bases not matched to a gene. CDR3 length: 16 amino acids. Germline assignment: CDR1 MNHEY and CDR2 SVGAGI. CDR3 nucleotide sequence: TGTGCCAGCAGTTACGGGTTAGCGGGGGTACCCTACGAGCAGTACTTC. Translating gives CASSYGLAGVPYEQYF.

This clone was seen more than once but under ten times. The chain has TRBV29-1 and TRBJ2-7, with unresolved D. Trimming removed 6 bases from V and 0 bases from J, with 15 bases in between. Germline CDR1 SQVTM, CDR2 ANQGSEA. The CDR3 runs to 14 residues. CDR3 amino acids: CSVATSMSSYEQYF. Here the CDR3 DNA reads TGCAGCGTGGCGACTTCCATGAGCTCCTACGAGCAGTACTTC.

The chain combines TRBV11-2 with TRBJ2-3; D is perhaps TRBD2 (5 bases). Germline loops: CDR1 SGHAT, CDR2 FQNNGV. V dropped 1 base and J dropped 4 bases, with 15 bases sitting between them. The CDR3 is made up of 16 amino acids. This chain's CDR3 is CASSLALAGTSDTQYF. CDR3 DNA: TGTGCCAGCAGCTTAGCTTTGGCGGGTACGTCAGATACGCAGTATTTT.

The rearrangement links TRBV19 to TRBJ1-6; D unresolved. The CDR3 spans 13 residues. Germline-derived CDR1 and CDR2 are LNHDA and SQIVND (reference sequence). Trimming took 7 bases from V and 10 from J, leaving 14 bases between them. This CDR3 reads CASKARWESPLHF. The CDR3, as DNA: TGTGCCAGTAAGGCCAGGTGGGAGTCACCCCTCCACTTT.

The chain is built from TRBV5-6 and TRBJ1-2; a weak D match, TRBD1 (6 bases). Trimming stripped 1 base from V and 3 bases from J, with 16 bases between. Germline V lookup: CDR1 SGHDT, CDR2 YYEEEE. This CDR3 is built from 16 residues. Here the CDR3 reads CASSLIRGDTDYGYTF. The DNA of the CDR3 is TGTGCCAGCAGCTTGATTCGGGGGGACACCGACTATGGCTACACCTTC.

CDR3 bases: TGCGCCAGCAGTGACGAGGGACTCTATGGCTACACCTTC. It is translated as CASSDEGLYGYTF. The rearrangement uses TRBV4-1 and TRBJ1-2, with TRBD1 as a possible D gene (5 bases). V gave up 6 bases and J gave up 4 bases, with 12 bases separating them. The germline CDR1 and CDR2 sequences are MGHRA and YSYEKL. The CDR3 is 13 residues long.

CDR3 amino acids: CASSSPETGDTGELFF. As DNA, the CDR3 is TGCGCCAGCAGCTCACCCGAGACAGGGGATACCGGGGAGCTGTTTTTT. V gene TRBV5-1 combines with J gene TRBJ2-2, with 8 bases identical to TRBD1. The CDR3 totals 16 residues. Germline V gene sequence: CDR1 SGHRS, CDR2 YFSETQ. V shed 3 bases and J 5 bases; nucleotides not matched to a gene: 9.

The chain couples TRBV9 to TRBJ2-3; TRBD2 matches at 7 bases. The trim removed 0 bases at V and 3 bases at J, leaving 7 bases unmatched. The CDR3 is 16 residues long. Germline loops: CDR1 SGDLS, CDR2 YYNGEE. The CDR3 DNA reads TGTGCCAGCAGCGTAGAACTCTCTAGCGGAACAGATACGCAGTATTTT. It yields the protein CASSVELSSGTDTQYF.

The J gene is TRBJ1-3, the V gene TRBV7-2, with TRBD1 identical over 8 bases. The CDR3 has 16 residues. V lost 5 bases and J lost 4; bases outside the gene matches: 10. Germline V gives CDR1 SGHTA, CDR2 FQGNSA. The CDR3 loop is CASSPRQGARGNTIYF. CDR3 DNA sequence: TGTGCCAGCAGCCCAAGGCAGGGGGCGCGGGGAAACACCATATATTTT.

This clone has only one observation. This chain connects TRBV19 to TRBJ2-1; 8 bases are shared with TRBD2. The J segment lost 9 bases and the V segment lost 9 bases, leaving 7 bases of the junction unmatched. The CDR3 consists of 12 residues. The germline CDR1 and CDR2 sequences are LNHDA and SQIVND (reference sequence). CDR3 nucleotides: TGTGCCAGCGGGACTAGGATGGGTGAGCAGTTCTTC. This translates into CASGTRMGEQFF.

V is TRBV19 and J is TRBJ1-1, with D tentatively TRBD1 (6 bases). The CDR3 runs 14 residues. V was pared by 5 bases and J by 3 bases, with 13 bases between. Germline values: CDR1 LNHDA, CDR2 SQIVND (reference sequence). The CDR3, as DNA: TGTGCCAGTAGTTGGACAGAAGGAGACACTGAAGCTTTCTTT. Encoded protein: CASSWTEGDTEAFF.

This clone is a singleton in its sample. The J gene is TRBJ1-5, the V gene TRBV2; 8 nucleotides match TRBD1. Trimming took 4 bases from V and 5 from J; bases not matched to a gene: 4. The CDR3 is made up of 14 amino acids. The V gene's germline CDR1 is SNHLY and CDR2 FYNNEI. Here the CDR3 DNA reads TGTGCCAGCAGTGTCCAGGGGGCGCATCAGCCCCAGCATTTT. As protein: CASSVQGAHQPQHF. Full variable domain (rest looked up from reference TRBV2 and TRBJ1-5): EPEVTQTPSHQVTQMGQEVILRCVPISNHLYFYWYRQILGQKVEFLVSFYNNEISEKSEIFDDQFSVERPDGSNFTLKIRSTKLEDSAMYFCASSVQGAHQPQHFGDGTRLSIL.

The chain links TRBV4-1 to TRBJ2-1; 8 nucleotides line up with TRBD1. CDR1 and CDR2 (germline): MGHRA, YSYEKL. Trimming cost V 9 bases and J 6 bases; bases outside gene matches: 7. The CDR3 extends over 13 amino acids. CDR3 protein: CASSGGSGNEQFF. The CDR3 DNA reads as TGCGCCAGTTCAGGGGGCTCCGGCAATGAGCAGTTCTTC.